This TCR beta chain was identified in a study of blood T cell repertoires in COVID-19. Background on the study: Acute and convalescent COVID-19 samples came from the United States, Italy and Spain. Nucleic acid was either cDNA or gDNA, and it came from T cells, B-cell-depleted T cells, or PBMCs.

Source study methods: Quantification of nucleated cells was approximated via reference gene primer amplification. The repertoire was sequenced with immunoSEQ multiplex PCR; TCRdb's copy has only in-frame clones and lacks some. The V and J calls and clone size come from that table; D and trimming were worked out from the DNA. This repertoire shows 40,000 to 60,000 clones, approximately 85% found once; its top ten account for 14% to 15%. In the case of this clone: Mismatch with germline at one junction end may stem from a read error.

Sequenced: peripheral blood. This clonotype was sampled from a human donor in a cohort sampled during active COVID-19.

CDR3 DNA: TGTGCCAGCAGAGAAGCACAGGGATATAGCAATCAGCCCCAGCATTTT. Translation: CASREAQGYSNQPQHF. This chain joins TRBV2 and TRBJ1-5; perhaps TRBD1 as D (6 bases). Germline CDR1 reads SNHLY; CDR2 reads FYNNEI. The CDR3 extends over 16 amino acids.